The clone carrying this T cell receptor (beta chain) occurred a few times. Its antigen remains unknown. MiXCR was run by TCRdb on the reads, yielding one entry per CDR3 protein. Of roughly 46,000 distinct CDR3 sequences in the sample, under 20% are singletons; the top ten hold roughly 50%. The data originate from a study of T cell repertoires in cytomegalovirus infection. Study observations and caveats: Ex vivo, HLA-C-restricted CMV-specific TCR beta clonotypes prevailed over the rest of the response.

The CDR3 has 15 amino acids. CDR1 SGHTA and CDR2 FQGNSA come from the germline V gene. Trimming took off 5 bases at V and 11 bases at J, with 19 bases between the two ends. This chain links TRBV7-2 with TRBJ1-6; D ambiguous. The sequenced sample was CD8+ T cells from cultured PBMCs, obtained from culture after CMV antigen stimulation. The receptor comes from a human donor in good health (CMV status not recorded). Some clones in this sample may be carry-over from other donors' samples. The DNA of the CDR3 is TGTGCCAGCAGCCCCCTAGGCTCCTCGGGCCCACCCCTCCACTTT. Its protein product is CASSPLGSSGPPLHF.